The following is a TCR beta chain sequence with its context. As processed by the authors: Reference gene primer amplification yielded estimated nucleated cell counts. Repertoires were generated with immunoSEQ multiplex PCR, while TCRdb's copy carries only in-frame clones and drops some. The V and J calls and the clone size are those of that table, but D and trimming were determined from the DNA. The sample comprises approximately 150,000 clones, about 85% of which are singletons, and 6.5% to 9% rests with the top ten. CDR3 length: 17 residues. Germline assignment: CDR1 SGHRS and CDR2 YFSETQ. Trimming removed 4 bases at V and 5 bases at J, with 24 bases between. Seattle patient enrollment occurred during active infection, with longitudinal follow-up thereafter. The data originate from a study of blood T cell repertoires in COVID-19. The wider study: Spain, Italy and the United States supplied samples that represented acute and convalescent COVID-19. PBMCs, B-cell-depleted T cells, or T cells were the source of the cDNA or gDNA that made up the material.

This receptor was taken from an elderly woman with COVID-19, enrolled during active disease. The chain has TRBV5-1 and TRBJ2-5, with a tentative D call TRBD1 (5 bases). Sequences were obtained from peripheral blood. CDR3 loop: CASSPRQTALTAETQYF. The CDR3 coding sequence is TGCGCCAGCAGCCCCCGCCAGACAGCCCTAACTGCGGAGACCCAGTACTTC.